This paragraph reports one T cell receptor (beta chain). In the original processing: Estimated nucleated cell counts came from reference gene primer amplification. Data came from immunoSEQ multiplex PCR; TCRdb stores just in-frame clones and leaves some out. That table is the source of V, J and clone size, and D and trimming were worked out from the DNA. The sample has some 140,000 clones, roughly 82% seen once. The sample belongs to a study of blood T cell repertoires in COVID-19. Study-level information: Specimens from acute and convalescent COVID-19 originated in the United States, Italy and Spain. Sample material is recorded as cDNA or gDNA derived from T cells, B-cell-depleted T cells, or PBMCs.

The V segment lost 7 bases and the J segment 3 bases; nucleotides outside the gene matches: 7. CDR1 is SQVTM and CDR2 is ANQGSEA in the germline V gene. The length of the CDR3 is 13 residues. This chain connects TRBV29-1 to TRBJ1-1; TRBD1 matches at 8 bases. Sequenced sample: peripheral blood. The source is a man older than 75 with acute or convalescent COVID-19. This chain's CDR3 is CSGIGQGHTEAFF. As DNA, the CDR3 is TGCAGCGGTATCGGACAGGGCCACACTGAAGCTTTCTTT.